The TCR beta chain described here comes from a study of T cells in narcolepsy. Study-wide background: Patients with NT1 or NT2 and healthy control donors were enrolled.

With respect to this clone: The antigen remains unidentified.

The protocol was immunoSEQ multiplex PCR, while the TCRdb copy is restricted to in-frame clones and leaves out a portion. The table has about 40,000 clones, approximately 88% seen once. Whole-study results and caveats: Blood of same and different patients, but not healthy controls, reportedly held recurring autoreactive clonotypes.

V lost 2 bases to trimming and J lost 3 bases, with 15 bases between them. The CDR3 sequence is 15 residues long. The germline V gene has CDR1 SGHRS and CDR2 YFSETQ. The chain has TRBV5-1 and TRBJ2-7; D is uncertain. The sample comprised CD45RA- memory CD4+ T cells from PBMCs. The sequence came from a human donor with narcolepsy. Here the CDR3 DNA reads TGCGCCAGCAGCTTCGACTGGGCTTCCCTCTACGAGCAGTACTTC. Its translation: CASSFDWASLYEQYF. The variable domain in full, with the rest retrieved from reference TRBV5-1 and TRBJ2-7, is KAGVTQTPRYLIKTRGQQVTLSCSPISGHRSVSWYQQTPGQGLQFLFEYFSETQRNKGNFPGRFSGRQFSNSRSEMNVSTLELGDSALYLCASSFDWASLYEQYFGPGTRLTVT.